The clone carrying this T cell receptor beta chain was seen a few times. Its antigen is as yet unknown. This sample was included in a study of shared clonotypes between healthy human individuals. Several immunoSEQ plates held equal portions of the genomic DNA taken from each subset. The assay was immunoSEQ multiplex PCR, and TCRdb's table has in-frame clones only and misses some. This table has about 2,500,000 clones, more than 80% appearing once. Study-level results: The study sampled only blood, and tissue repertoires likely differ. Naive subsets typically showed greater estimated richness than memory subsets.

The CDR3 contains 12 residues. Trimming took off 1 base at V and 6 bases at J, with 7 bases between the two ends. Per germline, CDR1 SEHNR and CDR2 FQNEAQ (reference sequence). V gene TRBV7-9 combines with J gene TRBJ2-7; the D is unclear. The specimen sequenced was naive CD4+ T cells sorted from blood. Subset given: CD45RA+ positively selected. This TCR was sampled from a young man in good health. The CDR3 protein is CASSLGIAEQYF. CDR3 bases: TGTGCCAGCAGCTTAGGTATCGCCGAGCAGTACTTC. The whole variable domain, filled in from reference TRBV7-9 and TRBJ2-7, reads DTGVSQNPRHKITKRGQNVTFRCDPISEHNRLYWYRQTLGQGPEFLTYFQNEAQLEKSRLLSDRFSAERPKGSFSTLEIQRTEQGDSAMYLCASSLGIAEQYFGPGTRLTVT.